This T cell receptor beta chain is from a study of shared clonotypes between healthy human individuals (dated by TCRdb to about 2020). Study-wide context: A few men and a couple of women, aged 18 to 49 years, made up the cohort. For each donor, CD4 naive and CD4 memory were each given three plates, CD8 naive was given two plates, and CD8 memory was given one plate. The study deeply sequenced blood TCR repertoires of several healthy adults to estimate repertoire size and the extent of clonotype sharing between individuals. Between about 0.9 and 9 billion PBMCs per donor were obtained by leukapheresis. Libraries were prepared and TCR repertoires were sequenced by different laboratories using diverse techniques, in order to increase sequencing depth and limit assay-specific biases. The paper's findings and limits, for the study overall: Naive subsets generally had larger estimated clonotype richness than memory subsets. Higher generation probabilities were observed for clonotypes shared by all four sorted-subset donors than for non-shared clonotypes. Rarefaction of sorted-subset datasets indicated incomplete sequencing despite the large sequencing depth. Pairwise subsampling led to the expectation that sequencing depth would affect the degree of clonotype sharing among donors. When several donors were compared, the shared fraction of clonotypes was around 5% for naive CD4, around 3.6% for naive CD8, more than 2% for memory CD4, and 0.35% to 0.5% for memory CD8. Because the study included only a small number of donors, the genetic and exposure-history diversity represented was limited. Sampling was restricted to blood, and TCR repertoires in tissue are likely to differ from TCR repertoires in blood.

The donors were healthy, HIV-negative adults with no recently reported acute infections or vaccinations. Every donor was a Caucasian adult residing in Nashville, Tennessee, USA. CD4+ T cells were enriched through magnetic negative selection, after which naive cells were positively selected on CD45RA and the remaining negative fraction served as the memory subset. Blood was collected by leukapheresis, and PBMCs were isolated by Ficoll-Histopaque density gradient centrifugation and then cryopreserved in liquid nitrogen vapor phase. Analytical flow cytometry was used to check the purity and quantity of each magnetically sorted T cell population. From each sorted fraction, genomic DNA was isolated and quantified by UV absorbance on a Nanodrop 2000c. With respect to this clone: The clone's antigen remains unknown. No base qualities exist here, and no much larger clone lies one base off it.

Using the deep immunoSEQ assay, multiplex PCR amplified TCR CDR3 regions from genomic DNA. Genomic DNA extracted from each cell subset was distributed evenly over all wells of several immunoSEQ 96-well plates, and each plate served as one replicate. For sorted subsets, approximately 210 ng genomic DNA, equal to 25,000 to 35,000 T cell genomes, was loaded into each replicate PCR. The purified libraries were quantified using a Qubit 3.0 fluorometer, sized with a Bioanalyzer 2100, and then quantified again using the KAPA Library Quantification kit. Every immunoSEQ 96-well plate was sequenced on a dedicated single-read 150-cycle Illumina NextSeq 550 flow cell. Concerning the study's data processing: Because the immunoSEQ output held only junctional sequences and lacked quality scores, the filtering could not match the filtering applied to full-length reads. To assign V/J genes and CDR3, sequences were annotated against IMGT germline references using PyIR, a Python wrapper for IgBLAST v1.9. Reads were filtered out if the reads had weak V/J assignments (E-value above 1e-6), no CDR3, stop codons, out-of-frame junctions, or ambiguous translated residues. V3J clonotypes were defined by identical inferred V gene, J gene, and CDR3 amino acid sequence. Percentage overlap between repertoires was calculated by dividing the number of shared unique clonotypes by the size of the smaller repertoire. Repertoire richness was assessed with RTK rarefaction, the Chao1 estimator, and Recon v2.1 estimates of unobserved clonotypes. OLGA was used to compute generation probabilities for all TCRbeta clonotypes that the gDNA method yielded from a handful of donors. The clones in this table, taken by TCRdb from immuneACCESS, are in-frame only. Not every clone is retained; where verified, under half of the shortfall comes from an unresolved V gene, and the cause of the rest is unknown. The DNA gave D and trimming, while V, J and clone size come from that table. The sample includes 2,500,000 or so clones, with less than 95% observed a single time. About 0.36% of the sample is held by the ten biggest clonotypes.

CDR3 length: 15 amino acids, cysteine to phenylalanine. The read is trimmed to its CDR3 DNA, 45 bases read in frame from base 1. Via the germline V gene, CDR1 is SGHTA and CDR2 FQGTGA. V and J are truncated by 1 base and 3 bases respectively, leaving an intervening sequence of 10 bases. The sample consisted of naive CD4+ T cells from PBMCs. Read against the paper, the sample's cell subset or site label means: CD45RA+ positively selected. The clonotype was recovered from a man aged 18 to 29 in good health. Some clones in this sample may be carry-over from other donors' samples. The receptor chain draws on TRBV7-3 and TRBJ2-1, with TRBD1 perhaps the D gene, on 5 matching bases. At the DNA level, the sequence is TGTGCCAGCAGCTTAAGACAGCAAGTCTACAATGAGCAGTTCTTC. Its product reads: CASSLRQQVYNEQFF.